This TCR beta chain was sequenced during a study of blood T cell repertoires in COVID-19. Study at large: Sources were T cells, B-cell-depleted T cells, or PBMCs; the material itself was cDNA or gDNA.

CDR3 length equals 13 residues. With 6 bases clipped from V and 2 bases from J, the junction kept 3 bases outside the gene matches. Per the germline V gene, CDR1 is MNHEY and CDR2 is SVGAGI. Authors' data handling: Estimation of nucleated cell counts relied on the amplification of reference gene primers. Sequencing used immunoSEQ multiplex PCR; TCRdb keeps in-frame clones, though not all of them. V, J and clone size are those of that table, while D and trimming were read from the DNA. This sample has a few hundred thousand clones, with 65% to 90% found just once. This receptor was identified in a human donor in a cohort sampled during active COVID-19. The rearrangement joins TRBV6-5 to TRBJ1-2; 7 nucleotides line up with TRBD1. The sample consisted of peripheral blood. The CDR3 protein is CASSQGQNYGYTF. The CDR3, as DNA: TGTGCCAGCAGCCAGGGACAGAACTATGGCTACACCTTC.